This TCR beta chain was sequenced during a study of blood T cell repertoires in COVID-19. The overall study: Donors in the United States, Italy and Spain gave samples during acute or convalescent COVID-19.

The CDR3 is 13 residues long. V was clipped by 6 bases and J by 1 base, with 9 bases between them. Germline CDR1 MGHDK, CDR2 SYGVNS. The repertoire was sequenced with immunoSEQ multiplex PCR; TCRdb's copy has only in-frame clones and lacks some. The sample records tens of thousands of clones, around 92% being singletons. Sequences were obtained from peripheral blood. The origin of this receptor is a man aged 55 to 70 with acute or convalescent COVID-19. The V gene is TRBV25-1, the J gene TRBJ1-1; D is ambiguous. The chain's CDR3 is CASRSSGNTEAFF. The CDR3 bases are TGTGCCAGCAGAAGTTCCGGGAACACTGAAGCTTTCTTT. Looking up the rest from reference TRBV25-1 and TRBJ1-1 gives the full variable domain: EADIYQTPRYLVIGTGKKITLECSQTMGHDKMYWYQQDPGMELHLIHYSYGVNSTEKGDLSSESTVSRIRTEHFPLTLESARPSHTSQYLCASRSSGNTEAFFGQGTRLTVV.